This T cell receptor beta chain was retrieved from a study of T cells after yellow fever vaccination. Across the study: It was SMART-Seq v4 Ultra Low Input that prepared the fractions with low cell numbers.

UMIs were added to TCR cDNA along with a universal primer site when it was made by 5'RACE template switching. Each CDR3 protein gets one entry after TCRdb re-called the 5' RACE reads with MiXCR. Here the sample spans some 390,000 distinct CDR3 sequences, around 20% being singletons. This clonotype appeared a few times. As yet, its antigen is unknown. Study results and limitations: Contaminants from the bulk population, in the form of abundant clonotypes, could be found in FACS-sorted repertoires.

CDR1 and CDR2 from the germline V gene are MGHRA and YSYEKL. There are 17 residues in the CDR3. The V and J ends lost 0 bases and 4 bases respectively, with 13 bases between them. The chain uses TRBV4-1 and TRBJ2-6; D is undetermined. The starting material was PBMCs, obtained before the yellow fever booster vaccination. The source of this sequence is a man aged 18 to 29 who received the YFV17D yellow fever vaccine. DNA of the CDR3: TGCGCCAGCAGCCAAGATCGACACCTCCTCGGGGCCAACGTCCTGACTTTC. As protein: CASSQDRHLLGANVLTF.